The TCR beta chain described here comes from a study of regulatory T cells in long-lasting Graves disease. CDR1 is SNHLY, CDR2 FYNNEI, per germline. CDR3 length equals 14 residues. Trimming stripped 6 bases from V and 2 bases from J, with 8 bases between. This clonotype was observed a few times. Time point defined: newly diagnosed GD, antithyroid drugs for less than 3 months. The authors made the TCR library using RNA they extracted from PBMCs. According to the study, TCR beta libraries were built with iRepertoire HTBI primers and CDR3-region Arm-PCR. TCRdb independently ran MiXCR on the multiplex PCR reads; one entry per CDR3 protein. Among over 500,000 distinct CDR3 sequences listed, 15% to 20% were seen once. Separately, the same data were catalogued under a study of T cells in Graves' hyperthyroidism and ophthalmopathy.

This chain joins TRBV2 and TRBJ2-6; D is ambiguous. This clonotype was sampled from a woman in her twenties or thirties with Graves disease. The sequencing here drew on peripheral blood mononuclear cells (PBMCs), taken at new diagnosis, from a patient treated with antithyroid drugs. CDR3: CASRTETGANVLTF. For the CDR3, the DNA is TGTGCCAGCAGGACGGAGACTGGGGCCAACGTCCTGACTTTC.